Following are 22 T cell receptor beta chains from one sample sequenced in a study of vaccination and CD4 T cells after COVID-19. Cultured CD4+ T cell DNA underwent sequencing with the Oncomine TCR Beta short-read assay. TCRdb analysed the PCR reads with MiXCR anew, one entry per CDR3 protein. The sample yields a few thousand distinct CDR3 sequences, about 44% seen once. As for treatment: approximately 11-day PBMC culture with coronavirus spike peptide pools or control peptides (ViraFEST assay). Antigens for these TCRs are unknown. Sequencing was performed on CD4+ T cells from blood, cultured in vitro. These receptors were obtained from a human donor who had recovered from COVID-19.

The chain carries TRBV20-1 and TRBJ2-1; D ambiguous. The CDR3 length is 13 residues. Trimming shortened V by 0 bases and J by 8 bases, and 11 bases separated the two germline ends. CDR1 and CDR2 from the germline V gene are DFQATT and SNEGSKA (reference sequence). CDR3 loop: CSARDGPGDEQFF. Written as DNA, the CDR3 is TGCAGTGCTAGAGATGGCCCGGGCGATGAGCAGTTCTTC.

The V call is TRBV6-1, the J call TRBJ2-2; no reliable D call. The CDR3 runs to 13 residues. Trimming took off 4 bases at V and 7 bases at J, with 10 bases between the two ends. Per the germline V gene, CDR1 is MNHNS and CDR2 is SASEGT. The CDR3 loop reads CASSGINGGELFF. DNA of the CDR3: TGTGCCAGCAGTGGTATCAACGGCGGGGAGCTGTTTTTT.

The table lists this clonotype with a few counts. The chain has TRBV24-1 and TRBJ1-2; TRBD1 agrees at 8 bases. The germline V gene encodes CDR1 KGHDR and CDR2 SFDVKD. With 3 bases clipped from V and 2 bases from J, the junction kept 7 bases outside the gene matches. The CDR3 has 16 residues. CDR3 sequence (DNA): TGTGCCACCAGTGATCGGAATGGACAGGGCAACTATGGCTACACCTTC. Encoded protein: CATSDRNGQGNYGYTF.

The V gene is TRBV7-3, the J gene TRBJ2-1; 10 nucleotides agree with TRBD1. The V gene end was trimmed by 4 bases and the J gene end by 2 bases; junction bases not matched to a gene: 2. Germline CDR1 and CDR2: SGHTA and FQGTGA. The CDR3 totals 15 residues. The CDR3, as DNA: TGTGCCAGCAGCTCCGGACAGGGGGCCTACAATGAGCAGTTCTTC. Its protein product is CASSSGQGAYNEQFF.

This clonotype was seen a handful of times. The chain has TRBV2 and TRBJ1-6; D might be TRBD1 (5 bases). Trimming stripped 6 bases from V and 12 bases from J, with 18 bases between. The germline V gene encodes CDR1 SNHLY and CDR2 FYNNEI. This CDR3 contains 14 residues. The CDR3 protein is CASRDTGGLQPLHF. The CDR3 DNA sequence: TGTGCCAGCAGAGATACAGGAGGACTGCAACCCCTCCACTTT.

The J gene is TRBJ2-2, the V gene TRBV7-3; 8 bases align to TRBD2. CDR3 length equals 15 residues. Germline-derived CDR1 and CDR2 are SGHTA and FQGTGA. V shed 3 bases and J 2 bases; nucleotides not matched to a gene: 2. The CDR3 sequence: CASSFTSGNTGELFF. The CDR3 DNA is TGTGCCAGCAGCTTCACTAGCGGAAACACCGGGGAGCTGTTTTTT.

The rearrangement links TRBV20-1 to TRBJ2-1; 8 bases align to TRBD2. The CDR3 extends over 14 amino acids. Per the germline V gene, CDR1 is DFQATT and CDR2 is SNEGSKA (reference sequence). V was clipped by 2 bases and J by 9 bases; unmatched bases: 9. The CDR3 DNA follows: TGCAGTGCTAGAAAGGCGGGGGGAGAGGGTGAGCAGTTCTTC. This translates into CSARKAGGEGEQFF.

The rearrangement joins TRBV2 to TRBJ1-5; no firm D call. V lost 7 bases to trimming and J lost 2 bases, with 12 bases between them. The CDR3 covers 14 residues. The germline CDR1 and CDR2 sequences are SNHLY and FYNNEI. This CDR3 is CASNEQGRNQPQHF. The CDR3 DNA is TGTGCCAGCAACGAACAAGGACGCAATCAGCCCCAGCATTTT.

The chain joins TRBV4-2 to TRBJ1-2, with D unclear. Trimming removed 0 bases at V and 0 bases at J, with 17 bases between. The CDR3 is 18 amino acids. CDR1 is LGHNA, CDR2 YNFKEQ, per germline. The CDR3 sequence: CASSQDLPSQASNYGYTF. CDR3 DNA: TGTGCCAGCAGCCAAGATTTACCCTCGCAGGCCTCTAACTATGGCTACACCTTC.

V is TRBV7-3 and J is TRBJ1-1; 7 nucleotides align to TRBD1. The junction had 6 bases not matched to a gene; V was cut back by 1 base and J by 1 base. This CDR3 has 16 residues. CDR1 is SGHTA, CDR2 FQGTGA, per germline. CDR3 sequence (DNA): TGTGCCAGCAGCTTAATGGGAGGACAGGCGAACACTGAAGCTTTCTTT. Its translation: CASSLMGGQANTEAFF.

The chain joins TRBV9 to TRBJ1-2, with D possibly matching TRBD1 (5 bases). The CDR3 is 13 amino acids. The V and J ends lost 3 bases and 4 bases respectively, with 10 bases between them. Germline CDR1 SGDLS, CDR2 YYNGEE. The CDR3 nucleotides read TGTGCCAGCAGCGCTACAGGCCTCTATGGCTACACCTTC. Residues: CASSATGLYGYTF.

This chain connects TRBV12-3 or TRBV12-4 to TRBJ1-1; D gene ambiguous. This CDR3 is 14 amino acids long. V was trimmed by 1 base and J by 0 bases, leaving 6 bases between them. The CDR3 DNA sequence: TGTGCCAGCAGTTTAGTGGTTGTGAACACTGAAGCTTTCTTT. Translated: CASSLVVVNTEAFF.

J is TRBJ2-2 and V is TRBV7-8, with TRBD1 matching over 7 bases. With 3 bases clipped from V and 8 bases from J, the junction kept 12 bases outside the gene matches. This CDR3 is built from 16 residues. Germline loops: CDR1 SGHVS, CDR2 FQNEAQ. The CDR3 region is CASSFRPGQSFGELFF. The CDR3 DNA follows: TGTGCCAGCAGCTTTCGCCCGGGACAGTCTTTTGGGGAGCTGTTTTTT.

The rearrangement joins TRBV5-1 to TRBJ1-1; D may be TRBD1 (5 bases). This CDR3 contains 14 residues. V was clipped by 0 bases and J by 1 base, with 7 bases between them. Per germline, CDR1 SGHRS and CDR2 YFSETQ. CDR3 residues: CASSLGGPNTEAFF. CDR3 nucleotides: TGCGCCAGCAGCTTGGGGGGCCCGAACACTGAAGCTTTCTTT.

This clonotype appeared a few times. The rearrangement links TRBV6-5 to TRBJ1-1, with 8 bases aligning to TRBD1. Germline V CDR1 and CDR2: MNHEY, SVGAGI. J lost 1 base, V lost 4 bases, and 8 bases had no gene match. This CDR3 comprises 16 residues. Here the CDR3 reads CASSSSSGTGNTEAFF. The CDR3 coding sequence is TGTGCCAGCAGTTCTAGCTCCGGGACAGGGAACACTGAAGCTTTCTTT.

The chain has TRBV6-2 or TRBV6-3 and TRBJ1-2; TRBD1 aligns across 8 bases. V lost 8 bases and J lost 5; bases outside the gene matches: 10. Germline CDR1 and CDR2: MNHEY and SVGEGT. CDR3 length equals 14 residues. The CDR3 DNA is TGTGCCAGCCGTAGGACAGGGTCCCATTATGGCTACACCTTC. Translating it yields CASRRTGSHYGYTF.

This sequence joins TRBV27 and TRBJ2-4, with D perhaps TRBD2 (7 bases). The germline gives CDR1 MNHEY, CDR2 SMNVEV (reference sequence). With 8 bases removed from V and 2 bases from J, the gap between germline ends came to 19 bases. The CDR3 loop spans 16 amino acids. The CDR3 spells CASRGGAEGTKNIQYF. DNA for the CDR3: TGTGCCAGCCGTGGGGGGGCGGAGGGGACCAAAAACATTCAGTACTTC.

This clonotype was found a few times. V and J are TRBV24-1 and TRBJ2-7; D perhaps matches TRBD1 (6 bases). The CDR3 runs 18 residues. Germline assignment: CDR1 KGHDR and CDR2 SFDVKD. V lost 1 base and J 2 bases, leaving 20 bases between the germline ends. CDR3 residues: CATSDFTIPTGIPYEQYF. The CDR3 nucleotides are TGTGCCACCAGTGATTTCACAATACCCACAGGGATCCCCTACGAGCAGTACTTC.

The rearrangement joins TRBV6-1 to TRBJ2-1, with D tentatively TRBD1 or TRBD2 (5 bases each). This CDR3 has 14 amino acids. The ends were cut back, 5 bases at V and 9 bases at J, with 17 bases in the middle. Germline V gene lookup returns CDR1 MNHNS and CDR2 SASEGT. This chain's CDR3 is CASSTSWGSGEQFF. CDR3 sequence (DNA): TGTGCCAGCAGTACCTCTTGGGGGAGCGGTGAGCAGTTCTTC.

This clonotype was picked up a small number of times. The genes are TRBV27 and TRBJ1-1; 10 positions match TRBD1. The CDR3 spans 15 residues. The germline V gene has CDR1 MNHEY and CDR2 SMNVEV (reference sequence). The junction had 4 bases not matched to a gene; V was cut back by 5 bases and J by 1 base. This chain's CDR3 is CASSPRQGANTEAFF. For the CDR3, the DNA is TGTGCCAGCAGTCCCCGACAGGGGGCGAACACTGAAGCTTTCTTT.

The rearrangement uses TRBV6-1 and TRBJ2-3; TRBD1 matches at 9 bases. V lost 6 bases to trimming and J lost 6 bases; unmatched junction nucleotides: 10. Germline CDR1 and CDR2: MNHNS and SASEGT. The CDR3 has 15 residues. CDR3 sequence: CASSFGQGRVDTQYF. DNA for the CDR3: TGTGCCAGCAGCTTCGGACAGGGGAGAGTGGATACGCAGTATTTT.

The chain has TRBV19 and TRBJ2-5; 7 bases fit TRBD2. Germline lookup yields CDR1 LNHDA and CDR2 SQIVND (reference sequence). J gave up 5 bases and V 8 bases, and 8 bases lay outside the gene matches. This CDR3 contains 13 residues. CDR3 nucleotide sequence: TGTGCCAGTCGCGGGACTAATCTGGAGACCCAGTACTTC. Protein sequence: CASRGTNLETQYF.